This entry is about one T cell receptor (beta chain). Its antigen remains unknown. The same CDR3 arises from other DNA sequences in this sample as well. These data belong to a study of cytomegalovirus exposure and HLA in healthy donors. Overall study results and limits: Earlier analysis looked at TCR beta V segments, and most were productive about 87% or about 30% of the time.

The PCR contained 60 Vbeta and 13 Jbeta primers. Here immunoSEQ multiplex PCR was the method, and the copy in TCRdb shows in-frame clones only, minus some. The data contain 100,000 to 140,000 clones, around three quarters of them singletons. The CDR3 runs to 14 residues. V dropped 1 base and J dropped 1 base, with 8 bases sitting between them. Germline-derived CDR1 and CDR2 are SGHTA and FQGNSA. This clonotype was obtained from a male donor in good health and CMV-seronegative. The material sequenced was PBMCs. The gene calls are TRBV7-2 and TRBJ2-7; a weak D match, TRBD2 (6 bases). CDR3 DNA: TGTGCCAGCAGCTTAGACGGGGGATCCTACGAGCAGTACTTC. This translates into CASSLDGGSYEQYF.